Shown below are 8 T cell receptor beta chains from a single sample sequenced in a study of CD8 T cells in ankylosing spondylitis. TCRdb fed the 5' RACE reads into MiXCR, producing one record per CDR3 protein. The repertoire holds 80,000 to 100,000 distinct CDR3 sequences, with roughly 8% as singletons. The sample consisted of blood, either unsorted or a sorted T cell fraction (not recorded which). These receptors all stem from a male donor with ankylosing spondylitis or in good health (not recorded which).

This clonotype showed up many times. The rearrangement links TRBV11-2 to TRBJ1-1; no firm D call. Germline assignment: CDR1 SGHAT and CDR2 FQNNGV. V lost 3 bases to trimming and J lost 3 bases, with 5 bases between them. The CDR3 contains 12 residues. Here the CDR3 DNA reads TGTGCCAGCAGCTTCGGGGACACTGAAGCTTTCTTT. This sequence encodes CASSFGDTEAFF.

DNA for the CDR3: TGCAGCGTTGAAGCGGGATATCACAGGGGCCACCGTCCGTACGAGCAGTACTTC. As protein: CSVEAGYHRGHRPYEQYF. This chain links TRBV29-1 with TRBJ2-7; 7 bases map to TRBD1. After removal of 1 base from V and 4 bases from J, the junction contained 19 bases not matched to a gene. Germline loops: CDR1 SQVTM, CDR2 ANQGSEA. The CDR3 length is 18 residues.

This clonotype occurred many times. This chain uses TRBV10-3 with TRBJ1-2; TRBD1 might be the D (5 bases). V lost 4 bases and J 4 bases, leaving 10 bases between the germline ends. Germline loops: CDR1 ENHRY, CDR2 SYGVKD. The CDR3 covers 13 residues. The CDR3 reads CAISAGEGYGYTF. The CDR3 nucleotides read TGTGCCATCAGTGCGGGGGAGGGCTATGGCTACACCTTC.

The gene calls are TRBV3-1 and TRBJ2-1; 7 positions match TRBD2. Germline assignment: CDR1 LGHDT and CDR2 YNNKEL (reference sequence). The CDR3 extends over 12 amino acids. The CDR3 is CAWMGGGHEQFF. For the CDR3, the DNA is TGTGCTTGGATGGGGGGAGGGCATGAGCAGTTCTTC.

The V call is TRBV9, the J call TRBJ1-1; 7 bases agree with TRBD1. Per germline, CDR1 SGDLS and CDR2 YYNGEE. The CDR3 loop spans 15 amino acids. J was trimmed by 4 bases and V by 0 bases; bases with no gene match: 6. CDR3 in amino acids: CASSVVGQMFTEAFF. The CDR3 bases are TGTGCCAGCAGCGTAGTGGGACAGATGTTCACTGAAGCTTTCTTT.

This clonotype was observed at least ten times. The V and J genes are TRBV20-1 and TRBJ1-2; D gene ambiguous. Germline CDR1 is DFQATT and CDR2 is SNEGSKA (reference sequence). The CDR3 sequence is 15 residues long. Trimming took 1 base from V and 1 from J, leaving 13 bases between them. The DNA of the CDR3 is TGCAGTGCTAGAGGTCCACGAGACCTTAACTATGGCTACACCTTC. It codes for CSARGPRDLNYGYTF.

This clonotype was counted ten times or more. The chain is built from TRBV20-1 and TRBJ2-7; 11 nucleotides agree with TRBD2. The trim removed 6 bases at V and 7 bases at J, leaving 8 bases unmatched. Per germline, CDR1 DFQATT and CDR2 SNEGSKA (reference sequence). The CDR3 length is 13 residues. The CDR3 bases are TGCAGTGCAAGACTAGCGGGACTGAGGGAGCAGTACTTC. It specifies CSARLAGLREQYF.

The chain employs TRBV12-3 or TRBV12-4 and TRBJ2-4; TRBD2 might be the D (5 bases). V was trimmed by 1 base and J by 6 bases, leaving 10 bases between them. The CDR3 contains 14 residues. The CDR3 is CASSLGGSGNIQYF. In nucleotides, the CDR3 is TGTGCCAGCAGTTTAGGAGGGTCCGGAAACATTCAGTACTTC.